This T cell receptor (beta chain) derives from a study of T cells after yellow fever vaccination. A universal primer site and UMIs were added as TCR cDNA was made by 5'RACE template switching. TCRdb ran MiXCR on the 5' RACE reads and lists one entry per CDR3 protein. Of more than 10,000 distinct CDR3 sequences in the sample, 4% to 6% were seen once. Ten or more counts support this clonotype. V lost 4 bases and J 10 bases, leaving 9 bases between the germline ends. CDR3 size: 11 residues. Looked up from germline, CDR1 is SGHKS and CDR2 is YYEKEE (reference sequence). This clonotype was obtained from a young man who received the YFV17D yellow fever vaccine. This specimen consisted of PBMCs, either bulk or a sorted T-cell subset (CD4+, CD8+, memory, or dextramer-sorted; not recorded which), obtained 45 days after the yellow fever booster vaccination. This chain uses TRBV5-5 with TRBJ2-1; D unclear. The CDR3 spells CASSPLAEQFF. As DNA, the CDR3 is TGTGCCAGCAGCCCTCTCGCGGAGCAGTTCTTC. Variable domain in full (rest from reference TRBV5-5 and TRBJ2-1): DAGVTQSPTHLIKTRGQQVTLRCSPISGHKSVSWYQQVLGQGPQFIFQYYEKEERGRGNFPDRFSARQFPNYSSELNVNALLLGDSALYLCASSPLAEQFFGPGTRLTVL.